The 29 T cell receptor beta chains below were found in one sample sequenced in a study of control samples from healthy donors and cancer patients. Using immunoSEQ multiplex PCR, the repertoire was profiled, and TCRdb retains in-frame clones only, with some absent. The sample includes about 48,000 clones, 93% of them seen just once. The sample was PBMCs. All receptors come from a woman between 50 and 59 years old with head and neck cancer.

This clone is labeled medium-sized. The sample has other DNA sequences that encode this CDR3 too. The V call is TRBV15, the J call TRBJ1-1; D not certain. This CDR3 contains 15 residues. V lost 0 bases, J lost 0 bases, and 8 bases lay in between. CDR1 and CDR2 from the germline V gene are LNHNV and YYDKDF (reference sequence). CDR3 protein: CATSRESGMNTEAFF. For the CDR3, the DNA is TGTGCCACCAGCAGAGAATCGGGGATGAACACTGAAGCTTTCTTT.

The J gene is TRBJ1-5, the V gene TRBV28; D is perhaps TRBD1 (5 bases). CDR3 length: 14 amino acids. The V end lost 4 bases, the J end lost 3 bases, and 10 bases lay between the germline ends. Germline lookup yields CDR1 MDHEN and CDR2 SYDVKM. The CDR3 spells CASSSRVFNQPQHF. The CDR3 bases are TGTGCCAGCAGTTCCAGGGTTTTCAATCAGCCCCAGCATTTT. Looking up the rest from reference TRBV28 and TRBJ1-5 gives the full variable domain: DVKVTQSSRYLVKRTGEKVFLECVQDMDHENMFWYRQDPGLGLRLIYFSYDVKMKEKGDIPEGYSVSREKKERFSLILESASTNQTSMYLCASSSRVFNQPQHFGDGTRLSIL.

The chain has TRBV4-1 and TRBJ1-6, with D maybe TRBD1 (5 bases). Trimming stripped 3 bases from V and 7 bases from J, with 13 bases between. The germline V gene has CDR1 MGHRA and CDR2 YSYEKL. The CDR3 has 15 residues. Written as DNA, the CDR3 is TGCGCCAGCAGCCACGCCCCGACAGACAATTCACCCCTCCACTTT. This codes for CASSHAPTDNSPLHF.

CDR3 loop: CAQSPGQTHGYTF. DNA for the CDR3: TGTGCCCAATCTCCGGGACAGACCCACGGCTACACCTTC. The chain joins TRBV30 to TRBJ1-2; TRBD1 matches 7 bases. After removal of 8 bases from V and 8 bases from J, the junction contained 14 bases not matched to a gene. CDR3 length: 13 residues. Germline V CDR1 and CDR2: GTSNPN, SVGIG (reference sequence).

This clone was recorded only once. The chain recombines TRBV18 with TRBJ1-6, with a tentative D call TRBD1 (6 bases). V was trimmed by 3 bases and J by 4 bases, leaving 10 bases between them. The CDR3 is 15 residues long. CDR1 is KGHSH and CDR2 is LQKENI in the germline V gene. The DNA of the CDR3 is TGTGCCAGCTCACCCTACCAGGGGTATAATTCACCCCTCCACTTT. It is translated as CASSPYQGYNSPLHF. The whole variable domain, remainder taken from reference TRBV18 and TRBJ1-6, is NAGVMQNPRHLVRRRGQEARLRCSPMKGHSHVYWYRQLPEEGLKFMVYLQKENIIDESGMPKERFSAEFPKEGPSILRIQQVVRGDSAAYFCASSPYQGYNSPLHFGNGTRLTVT.

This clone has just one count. The CDR3 reads CASSSRDRGLAFF. The CDR3, as DNA: TGTGCCAGCAGTTCTAGGGACAGGGGTCTTGCTTTCTTT. V usage is TRBV6-6 and J usage is TRBJ1-1, with TRBD1 matching 10 bases. The trim removed 4 bases at V and 11 bases at J, leaving 7 bases unmatched. Germline loops: CDR1 MNHNY, CDR2 SVGAGI (reference sequence). The CDR3 loop spans 13 amino acids.

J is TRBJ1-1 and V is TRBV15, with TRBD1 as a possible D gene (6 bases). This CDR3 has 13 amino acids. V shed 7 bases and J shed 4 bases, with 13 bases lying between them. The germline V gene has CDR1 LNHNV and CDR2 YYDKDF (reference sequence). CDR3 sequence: CATNSQQGTEAFF. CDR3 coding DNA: TGTGCCACCAATTCACAACAGGGCACTGAAGCTTTCTTT.

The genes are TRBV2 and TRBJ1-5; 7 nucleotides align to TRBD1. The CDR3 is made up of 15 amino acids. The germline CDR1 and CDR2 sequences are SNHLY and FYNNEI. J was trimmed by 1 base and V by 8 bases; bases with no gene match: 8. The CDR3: CASHRGRGSNQPQHF. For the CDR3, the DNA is TGTGCCAGCCACCGGGGCAGGGGGAGCAATCAGCCCCAGCATTTT.

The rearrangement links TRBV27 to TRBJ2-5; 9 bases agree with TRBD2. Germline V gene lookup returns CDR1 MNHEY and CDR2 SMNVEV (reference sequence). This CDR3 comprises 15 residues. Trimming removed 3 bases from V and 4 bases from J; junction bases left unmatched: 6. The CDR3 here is CASSFRAGGLETQYF. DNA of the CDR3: TGTGCCAGCAGTTTTCGGGCGGGAGGGCTAGAGACCCAGTACTTC.

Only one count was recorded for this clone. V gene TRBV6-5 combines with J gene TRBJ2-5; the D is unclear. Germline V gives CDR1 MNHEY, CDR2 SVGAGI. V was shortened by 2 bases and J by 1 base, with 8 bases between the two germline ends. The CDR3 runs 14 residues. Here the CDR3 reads CASSYGPLQETQYF. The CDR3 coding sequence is TGTGCCAGCAGTTACGGTCCGCTCCAAGAGACCCAGTACTTC.

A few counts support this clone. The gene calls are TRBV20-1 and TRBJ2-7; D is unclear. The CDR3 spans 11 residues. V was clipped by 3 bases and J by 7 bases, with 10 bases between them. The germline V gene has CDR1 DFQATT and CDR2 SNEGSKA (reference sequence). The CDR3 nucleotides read TGCAGTGCTAGGCAAGACCGAGAGCAGTACTTC. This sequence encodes CSARQDREQYF.

The CDR3 spells CASSSGFSYEQYF. CDR3 nucleotides: TGTGCCAGCAGTTCCGGATTCTCCTACGAGCAGTACTTC. The V and J genes are TRBV27 and TRBJ2-7; D is ambiguous. The CDR3 has 13 residues. Between the trimmed V and J ends, which lost 4 bases and 0 bases, there was a span of 7 bases. The germline CDR1 and CDR2 sequences are MNHEY and SMNVEV (reference sequence).

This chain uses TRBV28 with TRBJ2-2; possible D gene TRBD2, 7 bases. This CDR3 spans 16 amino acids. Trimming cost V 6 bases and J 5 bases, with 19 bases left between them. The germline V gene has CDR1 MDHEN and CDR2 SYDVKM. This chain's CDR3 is CASSIPPGGKTGELFF. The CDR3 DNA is TGTGCCAGCAGCATCCCGCCGGGGGGCAAGACCGGGGAGCTGTTTTTT. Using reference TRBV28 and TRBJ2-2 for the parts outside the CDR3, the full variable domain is DVKVTQSSRYLVKRTGEKVFLECVQDMDHENMFWYRQDPGLGLRLIYFSYDVKMKEKGDIPEGYSVSREKKERFSLILESASTNQTSMYLCASSIPPGGKTGELFFGEGSRLTVL.

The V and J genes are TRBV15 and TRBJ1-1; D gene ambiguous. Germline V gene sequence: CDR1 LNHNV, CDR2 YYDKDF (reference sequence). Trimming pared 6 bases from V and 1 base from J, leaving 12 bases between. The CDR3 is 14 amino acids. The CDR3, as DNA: TGTGCCACCAGGCCCCCCTCGGGGAACACTGAAGCTTTCTTT. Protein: CATRPPSGNTEAFF.

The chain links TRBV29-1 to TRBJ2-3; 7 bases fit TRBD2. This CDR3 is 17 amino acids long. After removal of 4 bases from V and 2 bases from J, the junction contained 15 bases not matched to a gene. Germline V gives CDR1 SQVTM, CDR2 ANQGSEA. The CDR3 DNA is TGCAGCGTTGTCGTCTTATGGCGGGGGTTTTCCACAGATACGCAGTATTTT. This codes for CSVVVLWRGFSTDTQYF.

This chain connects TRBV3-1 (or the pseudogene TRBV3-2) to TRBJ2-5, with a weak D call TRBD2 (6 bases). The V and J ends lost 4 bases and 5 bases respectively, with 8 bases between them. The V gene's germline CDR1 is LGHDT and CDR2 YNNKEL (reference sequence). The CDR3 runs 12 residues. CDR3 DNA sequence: TGTGCCAGCAGCCCAGGAGGGGAGACCCAGTACTTC. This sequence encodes CASSPGGETQYF.

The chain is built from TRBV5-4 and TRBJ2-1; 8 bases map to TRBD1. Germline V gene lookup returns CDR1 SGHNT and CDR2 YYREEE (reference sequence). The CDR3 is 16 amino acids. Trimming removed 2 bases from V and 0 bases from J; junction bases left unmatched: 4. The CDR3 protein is CASSFSTGGSYNEQFF. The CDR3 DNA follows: TGTGCCAGCAGCTTCTCCACAGGGGGCTCCTACAATGAGCAGTTCTTC. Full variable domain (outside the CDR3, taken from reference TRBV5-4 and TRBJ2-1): ETGVTQSPTHLIKTRGQQVTLRCSSQSGHNTVSWYQQALGQGPQFIFQYYREEENGRGNFPPRFSGLQFPNYSSELNVNALELDDSALYLCASSFSTGGSYNEQFFGPGTRLTVL.

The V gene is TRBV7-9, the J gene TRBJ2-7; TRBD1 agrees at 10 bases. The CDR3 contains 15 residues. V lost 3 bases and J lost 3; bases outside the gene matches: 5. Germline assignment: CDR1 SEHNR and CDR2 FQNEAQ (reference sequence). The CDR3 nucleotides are TGTGCCAGCAGCTTGGGACAGGGGAAAAGCTACGAGCAGTACTTC. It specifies CASSLGQGKSYEQYF.

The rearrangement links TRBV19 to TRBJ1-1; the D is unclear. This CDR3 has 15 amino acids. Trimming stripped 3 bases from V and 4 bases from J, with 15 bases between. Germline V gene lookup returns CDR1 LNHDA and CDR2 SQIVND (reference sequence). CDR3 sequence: CASSIFGDPGTEAFF. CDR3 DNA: TGTGCCAGTAGTATTTTCGGGGATCCGGGCACTGAAGCTTTCTTT.

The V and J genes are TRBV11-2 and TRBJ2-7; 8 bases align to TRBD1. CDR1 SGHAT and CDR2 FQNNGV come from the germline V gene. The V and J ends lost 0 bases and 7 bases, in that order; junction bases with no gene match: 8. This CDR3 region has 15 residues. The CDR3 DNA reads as TGTGCCAGCAGCTTAGATGGGACAGGTGAACGGGAGCAGTACTTC. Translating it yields CASSLDGTGEREQYF.

The chain's CDR3 is CASSPGGLSYGYTF. The CDR3 DNA reads TGCGCCAGCAGCCCAGGGGGGCTTAGCTATGGCTACACCTTC. The chain has TRBV4-1 and TRBJ1-2; TRBD1 agrees at 7 bases. Trimming cost V 4 bases and J 4 bases; bases outside gene matches: 6. CDR3 length equals 14 residues. Germline lookup yields CDR1 MGHRA and CDR2 YSYEKL.

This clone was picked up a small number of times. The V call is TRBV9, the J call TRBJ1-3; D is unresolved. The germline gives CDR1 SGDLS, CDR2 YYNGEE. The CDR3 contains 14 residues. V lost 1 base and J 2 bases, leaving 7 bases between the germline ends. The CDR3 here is CASSVQSAGNTIYF. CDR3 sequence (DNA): TGTGCCAGCAGCGTACAGTCGGCTGGAAACACCATATATTTT.

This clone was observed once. CDR3 in amino acids: CASRGQSSYEQYF. The CDR3 DNA reads as TGTGCCAGCAGGGGACAGAGCTCCTACGAGCAGTACTTC. V gene TRBV2 combines with J gene TRBJ2-7, with 7 bases that match TRBD1. The CDR3 has 13 amino acids. The trim removed 6 bases at V and 0 bases at J, leaving 2 bases unmatched. Germline values: CDR1 SNHLY, CDR2 FYNNEI.

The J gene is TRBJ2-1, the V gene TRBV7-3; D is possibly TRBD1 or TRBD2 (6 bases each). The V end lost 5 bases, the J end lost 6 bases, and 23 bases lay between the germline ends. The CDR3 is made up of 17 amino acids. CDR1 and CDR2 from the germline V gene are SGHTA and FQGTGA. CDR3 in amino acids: CASSLRPRGAPFNEQFF. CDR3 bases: TGTGCCAGCAGCCTACGACCAAGGGGGGCTCCATTCAATGAGCAGTTCTTC.

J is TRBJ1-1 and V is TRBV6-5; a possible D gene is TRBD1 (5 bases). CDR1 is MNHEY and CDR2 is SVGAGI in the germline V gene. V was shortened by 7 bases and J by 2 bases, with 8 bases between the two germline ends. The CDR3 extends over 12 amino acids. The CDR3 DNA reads TGTGCCAGCAAGGGGATTAACACTGAAGCTTTCTTT. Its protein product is CASKGINTEAFF.

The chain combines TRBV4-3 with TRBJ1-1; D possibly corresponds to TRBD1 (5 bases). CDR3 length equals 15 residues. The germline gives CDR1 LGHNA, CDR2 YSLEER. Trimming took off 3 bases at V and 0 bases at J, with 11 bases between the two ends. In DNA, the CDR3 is TGCGCCAGCAGCCACTTAGGGGCCATGAACACTGAAGCTTTCTTT. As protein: CASSHLGAMNTEAFF.

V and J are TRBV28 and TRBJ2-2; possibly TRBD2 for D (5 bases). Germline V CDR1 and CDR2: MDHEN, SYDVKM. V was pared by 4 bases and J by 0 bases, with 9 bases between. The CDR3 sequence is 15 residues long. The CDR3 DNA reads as TGTGCCAGCAGTTCGTCTAGCACGAACACCGGGGAGCTGTTTTTT. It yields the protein CASSSSSTNTGELFF.

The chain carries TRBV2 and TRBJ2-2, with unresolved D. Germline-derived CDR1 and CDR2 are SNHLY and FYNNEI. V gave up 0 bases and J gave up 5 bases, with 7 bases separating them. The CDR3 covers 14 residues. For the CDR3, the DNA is TGTGCCAGCAGTGAAGCCTGGGAAACCGGGGAGCTGTTTTTT. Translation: CASSEAWETGELFF.

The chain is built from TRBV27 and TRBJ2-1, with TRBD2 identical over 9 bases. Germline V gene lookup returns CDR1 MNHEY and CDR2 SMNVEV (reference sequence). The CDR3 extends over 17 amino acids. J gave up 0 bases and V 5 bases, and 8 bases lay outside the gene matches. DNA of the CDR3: TGTGCCAGCAGTACCCCTAGACTAGCGGCCTCCTACAATGAGCAGTTCTTC. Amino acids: CASSTPRLAASYNEQFF.